This TCR beta chain is from a study of blood T cell repertoires in COVID-19. Here immunoSEQ multiplex PCR was the method, and the copy in TCRdb shows in-frame clones only, minus some. Here the sample spans about 190,000 clones, approximately 84% being singletons. Trimming stripped 5 bases from V and 5 bases from J, with 21 bases between. The CDR3 contains 15 residues. Germline assignment: CDR1 SQVTM and CDR2 ANQGSEA. This receptor was taken from a woman aged 25 to 45 who had recovered from COVID-19. The sample taken for sequencing was PBMCs or T cells enriched from blood (not recorded which). The chain employs TRBV29-1 and TRBJ1-1, with D possibly being TRBD1 (6 bases). In DNA form, the CDR3 reads TGCAGCGTTAAAACCGGGACAATCCTCGGTACTGAAGCTTTCTTT. Its translation is CSVKTGTILGTEAFF.